The sequence of this T cell receptor (beta chain) was determined in a study of shared clonotypes between healthy human individuals. Repertoires were generated with immunoSEQ multiplex PCR, while TCRdb's copy carries only in-frame clones and drops some. Altogether 2 million to 2.5 million clones are present, more than 80% being singletons, with the ten largest covering about 0.37%. The split of CD4+ cells yielded CD45RA+ naive and CD45RA-negative memory subsets. On this clone itself: The antigen remains undetermined.

Study-level findings and limits: Unshared clonotypes carried lower generation probabilities than those common to all four donors.

V dropped 8 bases and J dropped 0; count of bases not matched to a gene: 6. The CDR3 consists of 14 residues. The germline gives CDR1 MDHEN, CDR2 SYDVKM. The J gene is TRBJ2-7, the V gene TRBV28; 8 positions match TRBD2. This TCR derives from a man aged 18 to 29 in good health. Some clones in this sample may be carry-over from other donors' samples. Input material: naive CD4+ T cells from PBMCs. Sample subset: CD45RA+ positively selected. The chain's CDR3 is CASLAGSRSYEQYF. CDR3 DNA: TGTGCCAGCTTAGCGGGATCACGCTCCTACGAGCAGTACTTC.